A single sample is the source of the 3 T cell receptor beta chains below, sequenced in a study of CD8+CD57+ T cells in acquired aplastic anemia. The study profiled TCR beta VDJ and CDR3 using genomic DNA as template. MiXCR, run by TCRdb on the reads, gives a single entry per CDR3 protein. The profile shows about 200,000 distinct CDR3 sequences, 50% to 70% of them singletons. Patients included in sequencing had previously demonstrated CD8+CD57+ cell expansion by flow cytometry. Sequenced input: sorted CD4+, CD8+, or CD8+CD57+ T cells (not recorded which) from PBMCs. The receptors stem from a human donor with aplastic anemia.

The rearrangement links TRBV2 to TRBJ2-4; TRBD1 aligns across 9 bases. V lost 5 bases, J lost 1 base, and 3 bases stayed unmatched. The CDR3 contains 15 residues. Germline V gene sequence: CDR1 SNHLY, CDR2 FYNNEI. This CDR3 reads CASSMDRGAKNIQYF. The CDR3 DNA follows: TGTGCCAGCAGTATGGACAGGGGTGCCAAAAACATTCAGTACTTC.

This chain uses TRBV6-4 with TRBJ1-5; no clear D gene. This CDR3 is built from 13 residues. CDR1 and CDR2 from the germline V gene are MRHNA and SNTAGT. Trimming cost V 3 bases and J 4 bases, with 7 bases left between them. CDR3 residues: CASSERENQPQHF. As DNA, the CDR3 is TGTGCCAGCAGTGAGAGGGAAAATCAGCCCCAGCATTTT.

The genes are TRBV7-2 and TRBJ2-2; 9 bases align to TRBD2. The trim removed 7 bases at V and 5 bases at J, leaving 8 bases unmatched. CDR1 is SGHTA, CDR2 FQGNSA, per germline. The CDR3 runs 15 residues. Written as DNA, the CDR3 is TGTGCCAGCAAGTCCGGGACTAGCAGAACCGGGGAGCTGTTTTTT. As protein: CASKSGTSRTGELFF.